This entry describes one T cell receptor (beta chain). Its binding antigen is unknown. The input lacks base qualities; no much larger clone sits a single base away. Including the terminal cysteine and phenylalanine, the CDR3 comprises 14 residues. Left in the record is the CDR3 DNA by itself, 42 bases read in frame from the first base. CDR1 SEHNR and CDR2 FQNEAQ were looked up in the germline V gene (reference sequence). Trimming removed 0 bases from V and 4 bases from J, leaving 6 bases between the germline ends. The entry originates in a study of memory B cells and T cells in multiple sclerosis (dated by TCRdb to 2016 to 2019). Regarding the research as a whole: TCR beta repertoires of autoproliferating peripheral T cells were compared with the TCR beta repertoires of brain lesion-infiltrating T cells in multiple sclerosis patients. TCR sequencing included a couple of multiple sclerosis patients for whom either brain lesions at autopsy or brain-infiltrating cells from biopsy were available.

The immunoSEQ Platform was used to amplify TCRbeta CDR3 regions from extracted genomic DNA. Multiplex PCR, high-throughput sequencing and a vendor bioinformatics pipeline were combined in the immunoSEQ assay. As for the authors' bioinformatics: Non-productive sequences and CDR3s shorter than 4 amino acids were removed, and clonotype frequencies were recalculated per sample. In immunoSEQ Analyzer 2.0, shared clonotypes were identified as identical CDR3 amino acid, V gene and J gene sequences. Repertoire overlap was normalized by dividing shared clonotype counts by the product of both clone-set sizes, with the result scaled by 1000 into arbitrary units. Imported from immuneACCESS, the table was reduced by TCRdb to in-frame sequences with V and J called. These copies leave out some clones; in studies compared against another copy, an unresolved V gene accounts for under half, and the cause of the remainder is not known. V and J calls and clone size are given by that table; D and trimming were obtained from the DNA. For this sample there are some 49,000 clones; around 79% appear just once. More than 0.95% of the sample is in the top ten clones.

Autoproliferating (CFSEdim) and non-proliferating (CFSEhi) T cell fractions were sequenced separately after stimulus-free culture of CFSE-labeled PBMCs. In total, some 47 million CFSE-labeled PBMCs were cultured without stimulus for 7 days, after which replicate wells were pooled. PBMCs were labeled with around 0.45 uM CFSE and cultured without exogenous stimuli in serum-free AIM-V medium. PBMCs were isolated by Ficoll density gradient centrifugation and were cryopreserved before use. Using a FACSAria III, live 7-AAD-negative cells were sorted, then washed with PBS and stored frozen at -80 degrees C as dry pellets. Here is what the overall study found, with its caveats: Clone-set sizes varied between compartments, which affected the numbers of shared clonotypes and made normalization necessary.

This sequence was found in a human donor with multiple sclerosis. This chain joins TRBV7-9 to TRBJ1-4; the best D guess is TRBD1, with 5 bases matching. Sequences were obtained from PBMCs from blood kept in culture. CDR3 reads: CASSLAGGNEKLFF. In nucleotide form, the sequence is TGTGCCAGCAGCTTAGCCGGGGGTAATGAAAAACTGTTTTTT.